These 12 T cell receptor beta chains were sequenced from one sample in a study of blood T cell dynamics during melanoma immunotherapy. Using immunoSEQ multiplex PCR, the repertoire was profiled, and TCRdb retains in-frame clones only, with some absent. The sample consists of more than 9,000 clones, 80% to 90% of them appearing once. The time point was: week 3, after first cycle of checkpoint inhibitor. Source: blood, taken from a patient treated with checkpoint blockade. Receptors originate from a human donor with melanoma.

The CDR3 is CASSYSPGELFF. CDR3 coding DNA: TGTGCCAGCAGTTACTCCCCCGGGGAGCTGTTTTTT. The gene calls are TRBV6-5 and TRBJ2-2, with D unresolved. Trimming removed 0 bases from V and 6 bases from J, with 2 bases in between. The CDR3 has 12 residues. The germline V gene has CDR1 MNHEY and CDR2 SVGAGI.

V usage is TRBV19 and J usage is TRBJ1-3; no reliable D call. Trimming removed 3 bases from V and 3 bases from J, with 18 bases in between. The CDR3 has 17 residues. Germline V lookup: CDR1 LNHDA, CDR2 SQIVND (reference sequence). CDR3 sequence (DNA): TGTGCCAGTAGTATCACCTCGAATTTAGACTTTGGAAACACCATATATTTT. Its protein product is CASSITSNLDFGNTIYF.

The chain employs TRBV2 and TRBJ1-3, with D perhaps matching TRBD1 (6 bases). CDR3 length equals 14 residues. Germline CDR1 and CDR2: SNHLY and FYNNEI. The V and J ends lost 5 bases and 6 bases respectively, with 14 bases between them. The DNA for the CDR3 is TGTGCCAGCAGTAGAGCAGGGGCGGAAAACACCATATATTTT. Amino acid sequence: CASSRAGAENTIYF.

The chain links TRBV2 to TRBJ2-3, with D tentatively TRBD2 (5 bases). Germline lookup yields CDR1 SNHLY and CDR2 FYNNEI. The CDR3 contains 17 residues. Trimming took off 0 bases at V and 5 bases at J, with 18 bases between the two ends. The CDR3 region is CASSEARIRFEGDTQYF. The CDR3 bases are TGTGCCAGCAGTGAAGCGAGGATCAGGTTCGAGGGAGATACGCAGTATTTT.

The chain is built from TRBV5-5 and TRBJ2-7; 13 bases are shared with TRBD2. Germline CDR1 SGHKS, CDR2 YYEKEE (reference sequence). V was clipped by 4 bases and J by 7 bases; unmatched bases: 11. The CDR3 has 16 residues. Here the CDR3 DNA reads TGTGCCAGCAGCCCAGGGACTAGCGGGGCGTTAGGTGAGCAGTACGTC. Its translation is CASSPGTSGALGEQYV.

The CDR3 DNA reads as TGTGCCAGTAGTACCCGACAGGTCATGAACACTGAAGCTTTCTTT. Translating gives CASSTRQVMNTEAFF. V is TRBV19 and J is TRBJ1-1, with D perhaps TRBD1 (6 bases). Germline assignment: CDR1 LNHDA and CDR2 SQIVND (reference sequence). The germline V and J ends were trimmed by 4 bases and 0 bases, with 12 bases remaining between them. CDR3 size: 15 residues.

The V and J genes are TRBV15 and TRBJ2-3, with 9 bases matching TRBD2. The germline V gene has CDR1 LNHNV and CDR2 YYDKDF (reference sequence). V trimming: 1 base; J trimming: 4 bases; junction bases outside the gene matches: 3. The length of the CDR3 is 15 residues. The chain's CDR3 is CATSRVAGGPDTQYF. The CDR3 DNA sequence: TGTGCCACCAGCAGAGTGGCGGGGGGGCCAGATACGCAGTATTTT.

This chain links TRBV5-4 with TRBJ1-1, with D possibly matching TRBD1 (5 bases). V was clipped by 4 bases and J by 5 bases, with 18 bases between them. CDR1 SGHNT and CDR2 YYREEE come from the germline V gene (reference sequence). This CDR3 region has 15 residues. CDR3 residues: CASSPLSGARTEAFF. The CDR3 DNA reads as TGTGCCAGCAGCCCGCTAAGCGGGGCCAGGACTGAAGCTTTCTTT.

The chain employs TRBV5-1 and TRBJ1-1; tentative D call: TRBD1 (6 bases). Germline loops: CDR1 SGHRS, CDR2 YFSETQ. The V end lost 4 bases, the J end lost 4 bases, and 17 bases lay between the germline ends. The CDR3 length is 15 residues. In DNA, the CDR3 is TGCGCCAGCAGCCCGGGGGGGGGCGAGGGCACTGAAGCTTTCTTT. Protein product: CASSPGGGEGTEAFF.

The chain recombines TRBV4-3 with TRBJ2-1; D not certain. This CDR3 spans 15 amino acids. The germline CDR1 and CDR2 sequences are LGHNA and YSLEER. Trimming removed 1 base from V and 1 base from J, with 8 bases in between. CDR3 loop: CASSQAIGSYNEQFF. The DNA of the CDR3 is TGCGCCAGCAGCCAAGCGATCGGGTCCTACAATGAGCAGTTCTTC.

Comments on this clone: One end of the junction varies from germline; a read error may be responsible. The rearrangement joins TRBV7-2 to TRBJ2-3, with 10 bases identical to TRBD2. Per the germline V gene, CDR1 is SGHTA and CDR2 is FQGNSA. The CDR3 is made up of 13 amino acids. Here the CDR3 reads CASSLAGEDTQYF. The CDR3 DNA is TGTGCCAGCAGCCTAGCGGGGGAGGATACGCAGTATTTT.

The chain uses TRBV12-5 and TRBJ1-1; D is ambiguous. The V end lost 6 bases, the J end lost 4 bases, and 9 bases lay between the germline ends. Germline V lookup: CDR1 LGHNT, CDR2 FRNRAP. This CDR3 comprises 12 residues. CDR3 loop: CASGPSGTEAFF. DNA for the CDR3: TGTGCTAGTGGGCCTTCTGGCACTGAAGCTTTCTTT.